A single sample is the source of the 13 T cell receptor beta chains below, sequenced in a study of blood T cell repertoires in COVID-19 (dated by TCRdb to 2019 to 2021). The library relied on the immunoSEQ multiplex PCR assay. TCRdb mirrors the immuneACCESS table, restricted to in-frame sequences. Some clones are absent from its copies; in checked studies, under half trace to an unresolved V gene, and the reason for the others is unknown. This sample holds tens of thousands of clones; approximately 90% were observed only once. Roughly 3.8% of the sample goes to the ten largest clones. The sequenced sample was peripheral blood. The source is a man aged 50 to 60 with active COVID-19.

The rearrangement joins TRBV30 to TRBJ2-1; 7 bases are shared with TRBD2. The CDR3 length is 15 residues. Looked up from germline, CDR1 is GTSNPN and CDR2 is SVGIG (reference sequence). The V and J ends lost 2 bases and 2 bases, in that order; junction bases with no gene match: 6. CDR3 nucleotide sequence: TGTGCCTGGAGTAAAGGAGGGACTACCTACAATGAGCAGTTCTTC. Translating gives CAWSKGGTTYNEQFF.

The CDR3 here is CASSKGRDEQFF. The CDR3 DNA reads as TGTGCCAGCAGTAAAGGTCGGGATGAGCAGTTCTTC. The chain is built from TRBV12-3 or TRBV12-4 and TRBJ2-1; D remains ambiguous. The CDR3 runs 12 residues. The germline V and J ends were trimmed by 5 bases and 8 bases, with 10 bases remaining between them.

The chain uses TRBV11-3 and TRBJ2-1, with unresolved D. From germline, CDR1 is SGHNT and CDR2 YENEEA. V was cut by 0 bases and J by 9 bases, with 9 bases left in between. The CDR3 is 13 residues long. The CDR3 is CASSLDPRGEQFF. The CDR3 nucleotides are TGTGCCAGCAGCTTAGATCCGAGAGGTGAGCAGTTCTTC.

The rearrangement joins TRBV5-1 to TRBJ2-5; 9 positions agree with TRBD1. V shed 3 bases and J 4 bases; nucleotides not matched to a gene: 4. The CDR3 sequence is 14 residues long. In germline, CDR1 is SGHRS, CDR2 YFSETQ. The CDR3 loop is CASSWGQGGETQYF. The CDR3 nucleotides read TGCGCCAGCAGCTGGGGACAGGGAGGAGAGACCCAGTACTTC.

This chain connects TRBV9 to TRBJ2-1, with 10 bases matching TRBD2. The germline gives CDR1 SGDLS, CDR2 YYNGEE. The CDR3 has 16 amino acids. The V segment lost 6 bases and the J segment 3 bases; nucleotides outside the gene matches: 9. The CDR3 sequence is CASNPSGGAIYNEQFF. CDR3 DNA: TGTGCCAGCAACCCAAGCGGGGGGGCCATCTACAATGAGCAGTTCTTC.

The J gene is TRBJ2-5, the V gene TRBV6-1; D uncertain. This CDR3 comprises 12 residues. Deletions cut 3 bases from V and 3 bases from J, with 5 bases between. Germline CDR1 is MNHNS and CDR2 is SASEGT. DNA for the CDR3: TGTGCCAGCAGTGACAGGAAAGAGACCCAGTACTTC. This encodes CASSDRKETQYF.

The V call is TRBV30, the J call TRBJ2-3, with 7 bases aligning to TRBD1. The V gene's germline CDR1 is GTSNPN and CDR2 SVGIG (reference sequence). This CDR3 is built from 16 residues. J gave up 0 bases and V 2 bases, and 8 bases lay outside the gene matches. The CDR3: CAWSSPGTDSTDTQYF. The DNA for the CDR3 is TGTGCCTGGAGTTCACCAGGGACAGATAGCACAGATACGCAGTATTTT.

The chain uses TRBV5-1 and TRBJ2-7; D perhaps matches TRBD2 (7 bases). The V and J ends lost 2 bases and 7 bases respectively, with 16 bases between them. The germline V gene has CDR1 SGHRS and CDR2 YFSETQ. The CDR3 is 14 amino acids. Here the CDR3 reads CASSFGAGAKEQYF. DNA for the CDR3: TGCGCCAGCAGCTTCGGGGCGGGGGCGAAAGAGCAGTACTTC.

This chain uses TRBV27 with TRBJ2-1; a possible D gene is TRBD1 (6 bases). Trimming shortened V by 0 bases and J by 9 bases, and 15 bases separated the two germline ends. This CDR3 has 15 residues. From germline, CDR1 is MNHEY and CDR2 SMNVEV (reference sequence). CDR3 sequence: CASSLSGRGWGEQFF. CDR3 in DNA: TGTGCCAGCAGTTTATCGGGCAGGGGATGGGGTGAGCAGTTCTTC.

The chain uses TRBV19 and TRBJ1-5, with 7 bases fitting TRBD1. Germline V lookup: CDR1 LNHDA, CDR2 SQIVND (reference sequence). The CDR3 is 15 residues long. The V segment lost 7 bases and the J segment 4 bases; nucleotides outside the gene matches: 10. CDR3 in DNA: TGTGCCAGTATCCGGCGAGGGGGCGAGAATCAGCCCCAGCATTTT. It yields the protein CASIRRGGENQPQHF.

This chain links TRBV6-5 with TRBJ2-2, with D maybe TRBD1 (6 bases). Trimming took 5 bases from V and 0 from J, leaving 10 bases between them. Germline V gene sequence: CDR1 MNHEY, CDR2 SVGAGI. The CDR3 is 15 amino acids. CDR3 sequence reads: CASSRTASNTGELFF. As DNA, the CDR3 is TGTGCCAGCAGTCGGACAGCCTCGAACACCGGGGAGCTGTTTTTT.

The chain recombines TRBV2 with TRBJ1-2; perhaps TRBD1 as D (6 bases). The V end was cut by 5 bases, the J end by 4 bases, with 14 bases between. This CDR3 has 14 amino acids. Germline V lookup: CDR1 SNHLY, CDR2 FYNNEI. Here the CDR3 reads CASSTLGAGYGYTF. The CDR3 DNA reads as TGTGCCAGCAGTACCCTGGGGGCCGGCTATGGCTACACCTTC.

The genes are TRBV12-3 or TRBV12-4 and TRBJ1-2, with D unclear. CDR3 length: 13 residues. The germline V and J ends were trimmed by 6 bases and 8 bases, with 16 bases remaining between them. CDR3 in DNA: TGTGCCAGCAGGATGGCCCTCAGTTGGGGCTACACCTTC. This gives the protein CASRMALSWGYTF.